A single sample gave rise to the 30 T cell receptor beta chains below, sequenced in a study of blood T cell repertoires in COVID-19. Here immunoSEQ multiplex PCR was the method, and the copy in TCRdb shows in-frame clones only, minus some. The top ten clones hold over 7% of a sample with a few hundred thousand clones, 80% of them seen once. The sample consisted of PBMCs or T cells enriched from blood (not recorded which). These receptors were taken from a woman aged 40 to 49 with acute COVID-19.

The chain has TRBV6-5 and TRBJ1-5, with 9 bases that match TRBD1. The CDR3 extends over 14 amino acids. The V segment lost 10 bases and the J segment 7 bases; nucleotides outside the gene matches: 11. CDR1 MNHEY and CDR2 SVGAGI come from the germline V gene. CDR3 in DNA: TGTGCCACCAGAAACACGGGACAGGGCCAGCCCCAGCATTTT. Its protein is CATRNTGQGQPQHF.

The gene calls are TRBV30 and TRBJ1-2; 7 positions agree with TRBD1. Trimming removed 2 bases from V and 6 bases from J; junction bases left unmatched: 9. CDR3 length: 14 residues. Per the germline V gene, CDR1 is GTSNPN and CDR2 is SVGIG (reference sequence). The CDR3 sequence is CAWSQMTGRNGYTF. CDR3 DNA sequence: TGTGCCTGGAGTCAAATGACAGGGAGGAATGGCTACACCTTC.

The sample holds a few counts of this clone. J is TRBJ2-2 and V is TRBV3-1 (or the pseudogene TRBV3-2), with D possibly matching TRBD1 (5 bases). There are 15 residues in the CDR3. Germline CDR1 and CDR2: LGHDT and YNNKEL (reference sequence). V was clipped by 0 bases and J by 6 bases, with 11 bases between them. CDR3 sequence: CASSQDGAGSGELFF. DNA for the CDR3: TGTGCCAGCAGCCAAGATGGGGCAGGGTCCGGGGAGCTGTTTTTT.

In nucleotides, the CDR3 is TGCGCCAGCAGCCGCCTATTTAACACCGGGGAGCTGTTTTTT. It translates to CASSRLFNTGELFF. The V call is TRBV4-1, the J call TRBJ2-2, with D unresolved. The CDR3 length is 14 residues. V gave up 4 bases and J gave up 2 bases, with 8 bases separating them. In germline, CDR1 is MGHRA, CDR2 YSYEKL.

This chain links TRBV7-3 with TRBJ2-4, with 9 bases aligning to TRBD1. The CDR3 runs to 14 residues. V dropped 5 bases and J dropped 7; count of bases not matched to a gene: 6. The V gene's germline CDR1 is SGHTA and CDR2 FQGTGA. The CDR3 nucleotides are TGTGCCAGCAGCCTACAGGGGGCGGAGAACATTCAGTACTTC. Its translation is CASSLQGAENIQYF.

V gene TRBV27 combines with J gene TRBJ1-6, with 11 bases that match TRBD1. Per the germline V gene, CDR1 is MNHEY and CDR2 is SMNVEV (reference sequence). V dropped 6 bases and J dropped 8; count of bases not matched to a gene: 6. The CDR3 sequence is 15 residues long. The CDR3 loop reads CASSGQGAVYSPLHF. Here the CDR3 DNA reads TGTGCCAGCAGCGGACAGGGGGCAGTATATTCACCCCTCCACTTT.

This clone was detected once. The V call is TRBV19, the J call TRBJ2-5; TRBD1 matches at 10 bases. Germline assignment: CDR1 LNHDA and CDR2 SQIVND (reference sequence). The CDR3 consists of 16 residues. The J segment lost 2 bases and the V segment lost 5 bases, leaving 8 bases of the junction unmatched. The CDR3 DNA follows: TGTGCCAGTAGTCCGCTCCGGGACAGGGGTCAAGAGACCCAGTACTTC. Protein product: CASSPLRDRGQETQYF. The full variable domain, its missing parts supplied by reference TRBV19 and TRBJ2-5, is DGGITQSPKYLFRKEGQNVTLSCEQNLNHDAMYWYRQDPGQGLRLIYYSQIVNDFQKGDIAEGYSVSREKKESFPLTVTSAQKNPTAFYLCASSPLRDRGQETQYFGPGTRLLVL.

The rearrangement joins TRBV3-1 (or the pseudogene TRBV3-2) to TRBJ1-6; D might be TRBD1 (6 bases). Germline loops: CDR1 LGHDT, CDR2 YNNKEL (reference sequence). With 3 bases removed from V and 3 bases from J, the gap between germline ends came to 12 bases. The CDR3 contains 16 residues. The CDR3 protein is CASSHRRDNYNSPLHF. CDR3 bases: TGTGCCAGCAGCCACCGACGGGACAACTATAATTCACCCCTCCACTTT.

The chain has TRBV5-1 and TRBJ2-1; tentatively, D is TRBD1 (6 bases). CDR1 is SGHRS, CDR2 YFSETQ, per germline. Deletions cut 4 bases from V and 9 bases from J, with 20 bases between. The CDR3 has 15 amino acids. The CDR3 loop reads CASSGTSKDSTEQFF. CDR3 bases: TGCGCCAGCAGCGGCACTAGTAAGGACAGCACTGAGCAGTTCTTC.

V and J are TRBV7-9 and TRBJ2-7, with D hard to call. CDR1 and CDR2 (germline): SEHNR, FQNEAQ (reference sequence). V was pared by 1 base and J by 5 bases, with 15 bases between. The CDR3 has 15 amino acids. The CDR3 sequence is CASSLGQPGLDEQYF. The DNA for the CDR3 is TGTGCCAGCAGCTTAGGTCAGCCAGGTCTCGACGAGCAGTACTTC.

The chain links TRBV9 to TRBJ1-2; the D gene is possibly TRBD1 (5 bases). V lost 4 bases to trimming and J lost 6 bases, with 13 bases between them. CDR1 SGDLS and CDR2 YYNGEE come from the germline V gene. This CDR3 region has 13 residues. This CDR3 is CASSPGTRDGYTF. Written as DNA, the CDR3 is TGTGCCAGCAGCCCGGGCACCAGGGATGGCTACACCTTC.

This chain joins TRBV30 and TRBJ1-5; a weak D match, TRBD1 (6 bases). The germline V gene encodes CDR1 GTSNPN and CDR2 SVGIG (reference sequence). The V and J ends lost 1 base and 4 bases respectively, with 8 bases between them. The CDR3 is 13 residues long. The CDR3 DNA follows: TGTGCCTGGAGTGACGGACAGAATCAGCCCCAGCATTTT. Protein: CAWSDGQNQPQHF.

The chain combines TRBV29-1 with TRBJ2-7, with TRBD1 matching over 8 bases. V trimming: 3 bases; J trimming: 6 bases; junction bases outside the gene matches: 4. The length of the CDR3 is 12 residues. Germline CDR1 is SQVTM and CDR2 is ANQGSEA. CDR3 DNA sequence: TGCAGCGTTGACAGGGGGCCAGGCGAGCAGTACTTC. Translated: CSVDRGPGEQYF.

The CDR3: CASSQSRVRYTF. As DNA, the CDR3 is TGTGCCAGCAGCCAGAGCAGGGTCCGCTACACCTTC. The rearrangement links TRBV14 to TRBJ1-2, with D maybe TRBD1 (5 bases). Trimming stripped 3 bases from V and 9 bases from J, with 11 bases between. The CDR3 has 12 amino acids. CDR1 SGHDN and CDR2 FVKESK come from the germline V gene.

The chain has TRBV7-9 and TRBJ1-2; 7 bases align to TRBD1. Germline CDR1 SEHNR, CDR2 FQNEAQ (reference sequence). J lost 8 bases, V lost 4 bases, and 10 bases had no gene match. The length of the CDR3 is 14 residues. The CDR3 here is CASSSMTGMYGYTF. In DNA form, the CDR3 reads TGTGCCAGCAGCTCGATGACAGGGATGTACGGCTACACCTTC.

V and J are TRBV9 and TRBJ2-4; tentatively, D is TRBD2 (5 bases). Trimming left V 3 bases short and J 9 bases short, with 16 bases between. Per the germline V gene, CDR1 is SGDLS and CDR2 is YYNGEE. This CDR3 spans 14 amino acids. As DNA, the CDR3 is TGTGCCAGCAGCGCCGGCCCCCGGGATGGCATTCAGTACTTC. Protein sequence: CASSAGPRDGIQYF.

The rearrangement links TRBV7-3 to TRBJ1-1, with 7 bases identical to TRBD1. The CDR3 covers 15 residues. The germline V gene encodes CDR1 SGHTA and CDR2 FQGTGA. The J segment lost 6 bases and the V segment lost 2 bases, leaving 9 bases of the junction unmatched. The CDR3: CASSLDNRGGSEAFF. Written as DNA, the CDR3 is TGTGCCAGCAGCTTAGACAACAGGGGTGGCTCTGAAGCTTTCTTT. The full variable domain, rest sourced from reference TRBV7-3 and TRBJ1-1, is GAGVSQTPSNKVTEKGKYVELRCDPISGHTALYWYRQSLGQGPEFLIYFQGTGAADDSGLPNDRFFAVRPEGSVSTLKIQRTERGDSAVYLCASSLDNRGGSEAFFGQGTRLTVV.

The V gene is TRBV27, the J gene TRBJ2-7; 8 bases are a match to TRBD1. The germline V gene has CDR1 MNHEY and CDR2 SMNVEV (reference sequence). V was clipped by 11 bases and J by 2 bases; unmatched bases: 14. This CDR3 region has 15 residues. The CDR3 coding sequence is TGTGCCTCCTGGCAAAGGGGACAGGTCACCTACGAGCAGTACTTC. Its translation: CASWQRGQVTYEQYF.

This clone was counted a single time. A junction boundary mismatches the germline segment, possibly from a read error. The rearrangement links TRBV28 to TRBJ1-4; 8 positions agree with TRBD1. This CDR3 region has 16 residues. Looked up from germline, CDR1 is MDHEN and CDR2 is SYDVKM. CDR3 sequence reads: CVSSLVDRGSNEKLFF. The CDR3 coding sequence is TGTGTCAGCAGTCTCGTAGACAGGGGAAGTAATGAAAAACTGTTTTTT. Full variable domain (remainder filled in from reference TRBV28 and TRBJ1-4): DVKVTQSSRYLVKRTGEKVFLECVQDMDHENMFWYRQDPGLGLRLIYFSYDVKMKEKGDIPEGYSVSREKKERFSLILESASTNQTSMYLCVSSLVDRGSNEKLFFGSGTQLSVL.

DNA of the CDR3: TGTGCCAGCAGCGATAGGGGGGACAGGCTGAAGCCCCAGCATTTT. This encodes CASSDRGDRLKPQHF. This chain uses TRBV7-8 with TRBJ1-5; 8 bases are a match to TRBD1. From germline, CDR1 is SGHVS and CDR2 FQNEAQ. The length of the CDR3 is 15 residues. V was pared by 5 bases and J by 8 bases, with 11 bases of the junction left unmatched.

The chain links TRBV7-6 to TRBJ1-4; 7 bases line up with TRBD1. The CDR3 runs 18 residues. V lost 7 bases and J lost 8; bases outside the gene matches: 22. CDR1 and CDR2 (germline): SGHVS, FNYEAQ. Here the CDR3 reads CASTPGGRGGGEGEKLFF. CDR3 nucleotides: TGTGCCAGCACCCCTGGTGGAAGAGGAGGGGGCGAAGGGGAAAAACTGTTTTTT.

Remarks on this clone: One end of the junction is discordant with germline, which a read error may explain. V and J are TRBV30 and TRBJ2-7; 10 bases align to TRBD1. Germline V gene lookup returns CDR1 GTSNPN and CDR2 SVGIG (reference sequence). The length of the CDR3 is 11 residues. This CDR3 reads CAWSVGGQGDF. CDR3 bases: TGTGCCTGGAGTGTGGGTGGACAGGGGGACTTC. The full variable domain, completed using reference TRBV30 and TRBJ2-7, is SQTIHQWPATLVQPVGSPLSLECTVEGTSNPNLYWYRQAAGRGLQLLFYSVGIGQISSEVPQNLSASRPQDRQFILSSKKLLLSDSGFYLCAWSVGGQGDFGPGTRLTVT.

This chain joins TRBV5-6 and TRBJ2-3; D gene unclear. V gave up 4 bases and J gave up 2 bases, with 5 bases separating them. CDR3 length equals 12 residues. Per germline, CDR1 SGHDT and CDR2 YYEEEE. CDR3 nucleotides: TGTGCCAGCAGCGCGAACACAGATACGCAGTATTTT. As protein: CASSANTDTQYF.

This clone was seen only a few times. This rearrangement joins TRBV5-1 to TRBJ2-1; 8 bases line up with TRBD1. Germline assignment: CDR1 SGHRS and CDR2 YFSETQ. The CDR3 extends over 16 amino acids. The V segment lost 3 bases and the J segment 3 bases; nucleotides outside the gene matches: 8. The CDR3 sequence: CASSSEGTGNYNEQFF. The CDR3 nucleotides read TGCGCCAGCAGCTCGGAGGGGACAGGCAACTACAATGAGCAGTTCTTC.

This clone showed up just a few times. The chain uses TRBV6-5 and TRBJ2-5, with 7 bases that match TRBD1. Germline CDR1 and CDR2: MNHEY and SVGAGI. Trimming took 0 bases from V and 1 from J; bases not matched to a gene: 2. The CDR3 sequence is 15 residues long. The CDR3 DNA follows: TGTGCCAGCAGTTACTCCGGGACAGCCCAAGAGACCCAGTACTTC. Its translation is CASSYSGTAQETQYF.

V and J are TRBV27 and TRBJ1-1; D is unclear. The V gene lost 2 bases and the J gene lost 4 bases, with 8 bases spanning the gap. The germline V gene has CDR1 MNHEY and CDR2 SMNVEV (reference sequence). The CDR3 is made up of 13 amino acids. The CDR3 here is CASSLGEATEAFF. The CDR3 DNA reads TGTGCCAGCAGTTTAGGGGAGGCCACTGAAGCTTTCTTT.

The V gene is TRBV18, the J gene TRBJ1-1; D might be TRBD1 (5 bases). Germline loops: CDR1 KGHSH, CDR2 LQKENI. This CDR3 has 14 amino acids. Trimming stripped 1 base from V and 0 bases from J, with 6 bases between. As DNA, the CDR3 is TGTGCCAGCTCACCACAGGGGATGAACACTGAAGCTTTCTTT. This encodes CASSPQGMNTEAFF.

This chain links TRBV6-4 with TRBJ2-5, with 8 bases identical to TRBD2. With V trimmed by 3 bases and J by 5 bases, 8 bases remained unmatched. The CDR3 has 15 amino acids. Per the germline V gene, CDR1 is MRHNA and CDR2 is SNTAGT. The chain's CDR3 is CASSEFSGSGETQYF. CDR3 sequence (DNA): TGTGCCAGCAGTGAATTCAGCGGGAGCGGGGAGACCCAGTACTTC.

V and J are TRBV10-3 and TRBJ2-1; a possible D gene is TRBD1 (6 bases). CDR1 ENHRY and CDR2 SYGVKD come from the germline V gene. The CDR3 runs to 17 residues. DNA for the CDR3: TGTGCTACAGTTAACTCCGAACAGGGATTAGATGTGAATGAGCAGTTCTTC. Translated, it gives CATVNSEQGLDVNEQFF.

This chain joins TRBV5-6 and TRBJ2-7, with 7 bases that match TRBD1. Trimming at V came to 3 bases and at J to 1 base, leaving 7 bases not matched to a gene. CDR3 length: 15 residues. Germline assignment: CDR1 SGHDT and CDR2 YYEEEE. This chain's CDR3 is CASSSTGTVSYEQYF. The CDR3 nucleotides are TGTGCCAGCAGCTCTACCGGGACAGTGTCCTACGAGCAGTACTTC.